This is a list of T cell receptor beta chains from one sample in a study of blood T cells in healthy people across ages. In TCRdb, the 5' RACE reads were re-called with MiXCR into one record per CDR3 protein. The profile covers hundreds of thousands of distinct CDR3 sequences, with approximately 50% appearing a single time and 35% to 40% taken by the ten largest. Sequenced sample: blood. All receptors derive from a man aged 55 to 70 in good health. The CDR3 runs from the conserved cysteine through the conserved F or W.

v_call,j_call,cdr3_length,cdr3_aa
TRBV6-6,TRBJ2-7,15,CASTAGLAGGYEQYF
TRBV20-1,TRBJ2-3,16,CSAARQGALGTDTQYF
TRBV7-9,TRBJ2-3,15,CASSEISGATDTQYF
TRBV20-1,TRBJ2-4,13,CSAVIAGKNIQYF
TRBV2,TRBJ1-2,13,CASNRQGTYGYTF
TRBV3-1,TRBJ1-5,13,CASSQDSLQPQHF
TRBV12-3/TRBV12-4,TRBJ2-3,13,CASSFRGGDTQYF
TRBV5-6,TRBJ2-7,15,CASSLHAGGYNEQYF
TRBV20-1,TRBJ2-3,17,CSATLLGQGAFTDTQYF
TRBV6-6,-,14,CASIPEGGVKTQYF
TRBV6-2/TRBV6-3,TRBJ1-4,14,CASSYVGTDEKLFF
TRBV11-2,TRBJ2-5,14,CASSVGLVAETQYF
TRBV20-1,TRBJ2-1,14,CSAGSRRSYNEQFF
TRBV5-1,TRBJ2-1,15,CASSLNRVLTNEQFF
TRBV7-2,TRBJ1-2,16,CASSLGTGRANYGYTF
TRBV3-1,TRBJ2-5,11,CASSQIETQYF
TRBV20-1,TRBJ1-5,14,CSAARGGVNQPQHF
TRBV20-1,TRBJ1-1,15,CSASPPQGGNTEAFF
TRBV7-9,TRBJ2-4,12,CASSPSGYIQYF
TRBV20-1,TRBJ1-2,14,CSASKTGRNYGYTF
TRBV20-1,TRBJ2-7,14,CSAASAESNYEQYF
TRBV6-5,TRBJ1-5,15,CASRVGGGGGQPQHF
TRBV20-1,TRBJ2-1,14,CSARTGFSSAEQFF
TRBV2,TRBJ1-4,14,CASGIRSTNEKLFF
TRBV28,-,14,CASSLGGPLETQYF
TRBV28,-,15,CASSLSRTGGETQYF
TRBV6-5,TRBJ2-4,15,CASSYSGGQGDIQYF
TRBV4-2,TRBJ1-2,17,CASSQDRWQGLNYGYTF
TRBV7-9,TRBJ1-1,15,CASSLASTVNTEAFF